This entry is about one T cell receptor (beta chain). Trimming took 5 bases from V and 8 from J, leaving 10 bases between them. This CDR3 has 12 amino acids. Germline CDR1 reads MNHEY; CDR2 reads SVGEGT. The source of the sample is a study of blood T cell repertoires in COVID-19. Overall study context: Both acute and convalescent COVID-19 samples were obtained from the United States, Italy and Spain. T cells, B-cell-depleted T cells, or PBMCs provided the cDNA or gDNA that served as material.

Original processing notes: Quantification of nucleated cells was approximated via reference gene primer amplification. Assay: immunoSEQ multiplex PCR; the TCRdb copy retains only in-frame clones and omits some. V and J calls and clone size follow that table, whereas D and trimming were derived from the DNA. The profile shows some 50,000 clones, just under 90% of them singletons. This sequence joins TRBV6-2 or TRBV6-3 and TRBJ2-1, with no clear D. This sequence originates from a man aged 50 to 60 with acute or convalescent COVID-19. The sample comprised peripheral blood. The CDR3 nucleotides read TGTGCCAGCAGTCTCTACTCTCATGAGCAGTTCTTC. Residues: CASSLYSHEQFF.